This T cell receptor beta chain originates from a study of control samples from healthy donors and cancer patients. Germline V gives CDR1 MNHEY, CDR2 SVGAGI. V lost 10 bases and J 2 bases, leaving 15 bases between the germline ends. The CDR3 runs to 14 residues. The method was immunoSEQ multiplex PCR; TCRdb's version includes in-frame clones alone and lacks a portion of them. Here the sample spans 400,000 to 450,000 clones, 80% to 95% being singletons. The sequenced sample was PBMCs. The receptor was isolated from a man aged 35 to 55 with head and neck cancer. The chain recombines TRBV6-5 with TRBJ1-5; D unclear. The CDR3 protein is CATQPGVGNQPQHF. The CDR3, as DNA: TGTGCCACCCAGCCGGGAGTAGGCAATCAGCCCCAGCATTTT.